The 29 T cell receptor beta chains in this list originate from one sample, sequenced in a study of memory B cells and T cells in multiple sclerosis. CFSE-dim autoproliferating and CFSE-high non-proliferating T cells from unstimulated culture were sequenced separately. Pooled replicate wells came from about 50 million CFSE-labeled PBMCs cultured about seven days without stimulus. No antigen has been assigned to these receptors. The data were produced by immunoSEQ multiplex PCR, yet TCRdb's version contains in-frame clones alone and is incomplete. The sample contains roughly 30,000 clones, about 84% of which appear only once. The sequencing sample was made of PBMCs from blood kept in culture. The receptors originated from a human donor with multiple sclerosis.

The chain is built from TRBV19 and TRBJ1-2; D uncertain. Germline V gene lookup returns CDR1 LNHDA and CDR2 SQIVND (reference sequence). The CDR3 covers 14 residues. Trimming took 7 bases from V and 0 from J, leaving 12 bases between them. The CDR3 DNA reads as TGTGCCAGTACCCCCAGACCTCCTAACTATGGCTACACCTTC. Its translation: CASTPRPPNYGYTF.

The genes are TRBV14 and TRBJ2-1; unclear D gene. CDR3 size: 13 residues. The germline V gene has CDR1 SGHDN and CDR2 FVKESK. V lost 0 bases and J lost 8, with 8 bases in between. CDR3 DNA sequence: TGTGCCAGCAGCCAAGAAGGCATGCATGAGCAGTTCTTC. Translation gives CASSQEGMHEQFF.

The rearrangement joins TRBV5-4 to TRBJ2-5; 7 nucleotides line up with TRBD1. V shed 4 bases, J shed 3 bases, and the junction held 9 bases outside the gene matches. Germline assignment: CDR1 SGHNT and CDR2 YYREEE (reference sequence). The CDR3 has 15 residues. CDR3 bases: TGTGCCAGCAGCCCTCCGGGACAGAAGAAAGAGACCCAGTACTTC. The encoded protein is CASSPPGQKKETQYF.

The table lists this clone with a few counts. This chain connects TRBV6-1 to TRBJ2-5, with unresolved D. The germline CDR1 and CDR2 sequences are MNHNS and SASEGT. The germline V and J ends were trimmed by 8 bases and 3 bases, with 16 bases remaining between them. The length of the CDR3 is 14 residues. In DNA form, the CDR3 reads TGTGCCAGCGTTTGGTCCCTGGGGAAAGAGACCCAGTACTTC. Amino acid sequence: CASVWSLGKETQYF.

The chain has TRBV6-1 and TRBJ2-7, with a possible D match to TRBD1 (5 bases). The CDR3 spans 13 residues. V dropped 3 bases and J dropped 2 bases, with 8 bases sitting between them. Germline CDR1 reads MNHNS; CDR2 reads SASEGT. CDR3 DNA sequence: TGTGCCAGCAGTGAGGGGCAGCCCTACGAGCAGTACTTC. Residues: CASSEGQPYEQYF.

J is TRBJ2-3 and V is TRBV7-3; 8 bases line up with TRBD2. Germline loops: CDR1 SGHTA, CDR2 FQGTGA. Trimming at V came to 5 bases and at J to 3 bases, leaving 10 bases not matched to a gene. This CDR3 spans 16 amino acids. The CDR3 DNA follows: TGTGCCAGCAGCGATGGGACTAGGGATTCAACAGATACGCAGTATTTT. Its translation is CASSDGTRDSTDTQYF.

This chain links TRBV20-1 with TRBJ2-7; D unclear. Germline loops: CDR1 DFQATT, CDR2 SNEGSKA (reference sequence). There are 11 residues in the CDR3. Trimming stripped 5 bases from V and 2 bases from J, with 7 bases between. The CDR3 DNA follows: TGCAGTGCTCATCAGGCCTACGAGCAGTACTTC. Translated: CSAHQAYEQYF.

V is TRBV19 and J is TRBJ2-1, with D perhaps given as TRBD1 or TRBD2 (5 bases each). In germline, CDR1 is LNHDA, CDR2 SQIVND (reference sequence). V was shortened by 9 bases and J by 1 base, with 16 bases between the two germline ends. CDR3 length equals 15 residues. The CDR3 loop is CASGDVATSYNEQFF. DNA for the CDR3: TGTGCCAGCGGGGACGTCGCGACTTCCTACAATGAGCAGTTCTTC.

V and J are TRBV5-1 and TRBJ2-5; D may be TRBD1 (5 bases). Near its end, the DNA agrees better with TRBJ2-7, so the J call may be wrong. The CDR3 loop spans 13 amino acids. The germline V gene encodes CDR1 SGHRS and CDR2 YFSETQ. As DNA, the CDR3 is TGCGCCAGCAGCTCAGGTGCAGGGCCCGAGCAGTACTTC. Its protein product is CASSSGAGPEQYF.

A word on this clone: At one end the junction does not follow the germline gene, possibly because of a read error. The V gene is TRBV19, the J gene TRBJ1-1; D is ambiguous. In germline, CDR1 is LNHDA, CDR2 SQIVND (reference sequence). The CDR3 loop spans 13 amino acids. The CDR3 DNA follows: TGTGCCAGTAGTTCCGGCGAGAACCCTGAAGCTTTCTTT. Translated: CASSSGENPEAFF.

The chain employs TRBV23-1 and TRBJ1-5; 7 nucleotides line up with TRBD1. TRBV23-1 is given ORF status, its function remaining uncertain. Trimming at V came to 3 bases and at J to 5 bases, leaving 4 bases not matched to a gene. CDR3 size: 14 residues. CDR3 nucleotides: TGCGCCAGCAGTCATTACGACAGGGATCAGCCCCAGCATTTT. This translates into CASSHYDRDQPQHF.

The V call is TRBV2, the J call TRBJ2-1, with 10 bases lining up with TRBD2. CDR3 length equals 15 residues. CDR1 is SNHLY, CDR2 FYNNEI, per germline. Trimming removed 2 bases from V and 10 bases from J; junction bases left unmatched: 8. CDR3 nucleotides: TGTGCCAGCAGTGAATACAGCGGGGGGGCCCAGGAGCAGTTCTTC. It encodes CASSEYSGGAQEQFF.

This clone was observed a handful of times. The gene calls are TRBV4-1 and TRBJ2-7, with D hard to call. Germline V gives CDR1 MGHRA, CDR2 YSYEKL. Trimming shortened V by 0 bases and J by 3 bases, and 9 bases separated the two germline ends. The CDR3 runs to 14 residues. The chain's CDR3 is CASSQDTADYEQYF. The CDR3 DNA reads TGCGCCAGCAGCCAAGACACGGCCGACTACGAGCAGTACTTC.

V gene TRBV4-1 combines with J gene TRBJ2-2; no clear D. The CDR3 has 15 residues. From germline, CDR1 is MGHRA and CDR2 YSYEKL. V lost 1 base, J lost 6 bases, and 12 bases lay in between. This chain's CDR3 is CASSQGSLGSGELFF. CDR3 nucleotide sequence: TGCGCCAGCAGCCAAGGGAGTCTAGGATCCGGGGAGCTGTTTTTT.

CDR3 amino acids: CASSVGGDLYNEQFF. Written as DNA, the CDR3 is TGTGCCAGCAGCGTAGGGGGGGACTTATACAATGAGCAGTTCTTC. V usage is TRBV9 and J usage is TRBJ2-1; possible D gene TRBD2, 6 bases. There are 15 residues in the CDR3. CDR1 is SGDLS, CDR2 YYNGEE, per germline. Trimming took off 0 bases at V and 4 bases at J, with 11 bases between the two ends.

CDR3: CASSFAGGSYEQYF. The CDR3 DNA sequence: TGTGCCAGCAGTTTTGCGGGGGGATCCTACGAGCAGTACTTC. This chain links TRBV27 with TRBJ2-7, with 8 bases aligning to TRBD2. Germline CDR1 is MNHEY and CDR2 is SMNVEV (reference sequence). The CDR3 runs 14 residues. Trimming removed 3 bases from V and 1 base from J; junction bases left unmatched: 2.

This sequence joins TRBV2 and TRBJ1-1; TRBD1 aligns across 8 bases. CDR1 is SNHLY and CDR2 is FYNNEI in the germline V gene. After removal of 6 bases from V and 5 bases from J, the junction contained 5 bases not matched to a gene. The CDR3 has 13 amino acids. CDR3 region: CASSRTGSTEAFF. For the CDR3, the DNA is TGTGCCAGCAGCCGGACAGGGAGTACTGAAGCTTTCTTT.

The chain links TRBV19 to TRBJ2-1; 13 positions agree with TRBD2. This CDR3 comprises 17 residues. The germline V gene has CDR1 LNHDA and CDR2 SQIVND (reference sequence). J lost 3 bases, V lost 3 bases, and 5 bases had no gene match. The CDR3 sequence: CASSIRGTSGVYNEQFF. CDR3 nucleotide sequence: TGTGCCAGTAGTATTCGGGGGACTAGCGGGGTCTACAATGAGCAGTTCTTC.

There are a few counts of this clone. The chain has TRBV4-1 and TRBJ2-7; TRBD2 matches 8 bases. The V segment lost 6 bases and the J segment 0 bases; nucleotides outside the gene matches: 7. The germline gives CDR1 MGHRA, CDR2 YSYEKL. CDR3 length equals 15 residues. In nucleotides, the CDR3 is TGCGCCAGCAGTCCTCAGCGGGGGAGCTCCTACGAGCAGTACTTC. It translates to CASSPQRGSSYEQYF.

The chain recombines TRBV9 with TRBJ2-7; tentatively, D is TRBD2 (6 bases). Looked up from germline, CDR1 is SGDLS and CDR2 is YYNGEE. Trimming removed 3 bases from V and 3 bases from J, with 13 bases in between. The CDR3 is 14 amino acids. The CDR3 region has the DNA TGTGCCAGCAGCGGATCGGGACTTCTCTACGAGCAGTACTTC. Its translation is CASSGSGLLYEQYF.

V gene TRBV2 combines with J gene TRBJ1-2; a possible D gene is TRBD1 (6 bases). There are 12 residues in the CDR3. Germline CDR1 reads SNHLY; CDR2 reads FYNNEI. The V and J ends lost 5 bases and 12 bases respectively, with 16 bases between them. The CDR3 nucleotides are TGTGCCAGCAGTAAAGGACAGAGGAAGGACACCTTC. Amino acid sequence: CASSKGQRKDTF.

This clone was counted once. Written as DNA, the CDR3 is TGTGCCAGCAGCTTAAAACGTGGGGGGACGAACACTGAAGCTTTCTTT. It codes for CASSLKRGGTNTEAFF. The chain couples TRBV7-8 to TRBJ1-1; TRBD1 might be the D (5 bases). V dropped 2 bases and J dropped 1 base, with 14 bases sitting between them. CDR1 is SGHVS, CDR2 FQNEAQ, per germline. The CDR3 totals 16 residues.

The chain is built from TRBV9 and TRBJ1-5; 7 bases agree with TRBD1. The CDR3 sequence is 18 residues long. Germline-derived CDR1 and CDR2 are SGDLS and YYNGEE. V shed 0 bases, J shed 2 bases, and the junction held 11 bases outside the gene matches. CDR3 sequence (DNA): TGTGCCAGCAGCGTAGATCCAGGCGGAGGGGGCCGCAATCAGCCCCAGCATTTT. Protein: CASSVDPGGGGRNQPQHF.

V usage is TRBV10-1 and J usage is TRBJ2-7, with 14 nucleotides matching TRBD2. Looked up from germline, CDR1 is WNHNN and CDR2 is SYGVQD (reference sequence). J lost 5 bases, V lost 6 bases, and 3 bases had no gene match. The CDR3 consists of 14 residues. The CDR3 is CASSGTSGGHEQYF. The CDR3 DNA sequence: TGCGCCAGCAGCGGGACTAGCGGGGGCCACGAGCAGTACTTC.

This chain joins TRBV7-8 and TRBJ1-2; tentative D call: TRBD1 (5 bases). The germline V gene has CDR1 SGHVS and CDR2 FQNEAQ. V was pared by 5 bases and J by 8 bases, with 27 bases between. This CDR3 has 17 amino acids. The CDR3: CASSPFGDSGFVGGYTF. The CDR3 nucleotides read TGTGCCAGCAGCCCCTTTGGCGACAGTGGGTTTGTAGGCGGCTACACCTTC.

The V gene is TRBV2, the J gene TRBJ2-2; no clear D. V was shortened by 9 bases and J by 6 bases, with 8 bases between the two germline ends. This CDR3 has 11 amino acids. Looked up from germline, CDR1 is SNHLY and CDR2 is FYNNEI. DNA for the CDR3: TGTGCCAGTCAATTGGCCGGGGAGCTGTTTTTT. Translated: CASQLAGELFF.

This chain connects TRBV6-1 to TRBJ2-5, with TRBD2 as a possible D gene (5 bases). Gene TRBJ2-7 matches the end of the DNA better, so the J call may be wrong. This CDR3 spans 13 amino acids. From germline, CDR1 is MNHNS and CDR2 SASEGT. As DNA, the CDR3 is TGTGCCAGCACAGAAACGGGATCCTACGAGCAGTACTTC. Protein sequence: CASTETGSYEQYF.

The chain has TRBV5-8 and TRBJ2-5; D gene ambiguous. This CDR3 comprises 12 residues. Germline CDR1 is SGHTS and CDR2 is YDEGEE. The germline V and J ends were trimmed by 0 bases and 6 bases, with 6 bases remaining between them. CDR3 amino acids: CASSLGVQTQYF. As DNA, the CDR3 is TGTGCCAGCAGCTTGGGGGTGCAGACCCAGTACTTC.

This chain links TRBV14 with TRBJ1-1; perhaps TRBD1 as D (5 bases). Looked up from germline, CDR1 is SGHDN and CDR2 is FVKESK. Trimming cost V 0 bases and J 0 bases, with 14 bases left between them. The CDR3 extends over 17 amino acids. The CDR3 loop reads CASSQDGTGWMNTEAFF. DNA for the CDR3: TGTGCCAGCAGCCAAGATGGGACGGGGTGGATGAACACTGAAGCTTTCTTT.